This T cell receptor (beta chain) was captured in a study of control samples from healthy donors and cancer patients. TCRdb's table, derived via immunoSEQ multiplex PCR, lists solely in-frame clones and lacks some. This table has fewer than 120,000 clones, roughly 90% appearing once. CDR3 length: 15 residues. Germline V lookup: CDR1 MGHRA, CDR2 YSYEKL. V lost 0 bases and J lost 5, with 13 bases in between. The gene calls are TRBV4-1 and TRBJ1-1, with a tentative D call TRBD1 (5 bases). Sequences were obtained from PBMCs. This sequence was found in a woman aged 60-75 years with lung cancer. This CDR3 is CASSQDRQGGTEAFF. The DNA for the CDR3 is TGCGCCAGCAGCCAAGATCGGCAGGGTGGTACTGAAGCTTTCTTT.